Shown below are 25 T cell receptor beta chains from a single sample sequenced in a study of cytomegalovirus exposure and HLA in healthy donors (dated by TCRdb to between 2016 and 2019). The method was the immunoSEQ multiplex PCR assay. For the multiplex PCR, a mixture combining 60 forward primers for TCR Vbeta segments and 13 reverse primers for TCR Jbeta segments was used. In its TCRdb copy, this immuneACCESS table keeps in-frame sequences only and misses some clones. Where compared with another copy, unresolved V genes explain less than half of these, and the others have no known cause. This sample comprises 120,000 or so clones, over 70% of them detected only once. The top ten constitute roughly 10% of the sample. Material for sequencing was PBMCs. These TCRs come from a woman in her forties or fifties in good health and CMV-seropositive.

The CDR3 protein is CASSQGQGAWNEQFF. DNA of the CDR3: TGCGCCAGCAGCCAAGGTCAGGGGGCCTGGAATGAGCAGTTCTTC. J is TRBJ2-1 and V is TRBV4-3; 8 nucleotides align to TRBD1. The CDR3 is made up of 15 amino acids. V shed 1 base and J 7 bases; nucleotides not matched to a gene: 6. The germline V gene has CDR1 LGHNA and CDR2 YSLEER.

The V and J genes are TRBV4-3 and TRBJ2-7; tentative D call: TRBD2 (6 bases). Trimming pared 8 bases from V and 2 bases from J, leaving 16 bases between. The CDR3 spans 14 residues. Germline lookup yields CDR1 LGHNA and CDR2 YSLEER. CDR3 nucleotides: TGCGCCAGCTTAACGGGGGTGCGGACCTACGAGCAGTACTTC. Translated, it gives CASLTGVRTYEQYF.

The chain employs TRBV25-1 and TRBJ2-1; D uncertain. This CDR3 is built from 13 residues. The germline CDR1 and CDR2 sequences are MGHDK and SYGVNS. Trimming shortened V by 8 bases and J by 7 bases, and 15 bases separated the two germline ends. CDR3 sequence (DNA): TGTGCCAGCTTCCCCGCGGAGATGAATGAGCAGTTCTTC. This gives the protein CASFPAEMNEQFF. Filled out from reference TRBV25-1 and TRBJ2-1, the complete variable domain reads EADIYQTPRYLVIGTGKKITLECSQTMGHDKMYWYQQDPGMELHLIHYSYGVNSTEKGDLSSESTVSRIRTEHFPLTLESARPSHTSQYLCASFPAEMNEQFFGPGTRLTVL.

CDR3 in DNA: TGTGCCAGCAGAGAAACAGGCCCGAGGACCGGGGAGCTGTTTTTT. Its protein is CASRETGPRTGELFF. This chain connects TRBV27 to TRBJ2-2; tentatively, D is TRBD1 (5 bases). Germline V CDR1 and CDR2: MNHEY, SMNVEV (reference sequence). The CDR3 runs 15 residues. Trimming stripped 6 bases from V and 5 bases from J, with 16 bases between.

This clone occurred a few times. The V gene is TRBV6-6, the J gene TRBJ1-5; 9 bases are a match to TRBD1. The germline V gene has CDR1 MNHNY and CDR2 SVGAGI (reference sequence). The CDR3 loop spans 15 amino acids. V was pared by 5 bases and J by 5 bases, with 7 bases of the junction left unmatched. The CDR3 DNA follows: TGTGCCAGCAGTCCCGGGACAGGGATCGATCAGCCCCAGCATTTT. It yields the protein CASSPGTGIDQPQHF.

The J gene is TRBJ2-3, the V gene TRBV5-1, with 9 nucleotides matching TRBD1. This CDR3 spans 15 amino acids. Trimming cost V 7 bases and J 0 bases; bases outside gene matches: 6. The germline gives CDR1 SGHRS, CDR2 YFSETQ. This CDR3 reads CASRPGQGSTDTQYF. DNA of the CDR3: TGCGCCAGCCGCCCAGGACAGGGGAGCACAGATACGCAGTATTTT.

Only a few counts were recorded for this clone. The V call is TRBV7-3, the J call TRBJ2-3; TRBD2 might be the D (6 bases). The CDR3 totals 17 residues. Germline loops: CDR1 SGHTA, CDR2 FQGTGA. V was trimmed by 5 bases and J by 1 base, leaving 19 bases between them. CDR3 sequence reads: CASSLPGLASRTDTQYF. CDR3 coding DNA: TGTGCCAGCAGCCTCCCGGGGCTAGCGAGCCGCACAGATACGCAGTATTTT.

The chain joins TRBV6-5 to TRBJ2-5; maybe TRBD2 (6 bases). The last part of the DNA fits TRBJ2-7 better; the J call may be wrong. The CDR3 covers 13 residues. In germline, CDR1 is MNHEY, CDR2 SVGAGI. The CDR3 sequence is CATRDSGTYEQYF. The DNA for the CDR3 is TGTGCCACAAGAGATAGCGGAACCTACGAGCAGTACTTC.

This chain connects TRBV25-1 to TRBJ1-4, with 7 bases identical to TRBD1. Germline assignment: CDR1 MGHDK and CDR2 SYGVNS. The junction had 5 bases not matched to a gene; V was cut back by 6 bases and J by 4 bases. There are 14 residues in the CDR3. The CDR3 region has the DNA TGTGCCAGCAGACCGGGACAGATTAATGAAAAACTGTTTTTT. Residues: CASRPGQINEKLFF.

The chain has TRBV4-3 and TRBJ2-1; 11 bases match TRBD2. This CDR3 comprises 17 residues. The V and J ends lost 2 bases and 10 bases, in that order; junction bases with no gene match: 13. Per germline, CDR1 LGHNA and CDR2 YSLEER. CDR3 nucleotide sequence: TGCGCCAGCAGCCAACCGGGGGGGACTAGCGGCGAGGGGGAGCAGTTCTTC. Its protein product is CASSQPGGTSGEGEQFF.

J is TRBJ1-5 and V is TRBV30; D possibly corresponds to TRBD1 (6 bases). The CDR3 consists of 13 residues. CDR1 and CDR2 from the germline V gene are GTSNPN and SVGIG (reference sequence). V lost 0 bases and J 7 bases, leaving 10 bases between the germline ends. The CDR3 reads CAWSVQGRQPQHF. The CDR3 DNA reads TGTGCCTGGAGTGTACAGGGACGGCAGCCCCAGCATTTT.

This chain connects TRBV5-1 to TRBJ2-2, with TRBD2 identical over 9 bases. Germline V gene lookup returns CDR1 SGHRS and CDR2 YFSETQ. This CDR3 has 17 residues. V lost 0 bases to trimming and J lost 7 bases; unmatched junction nucleotides: 10. The CDR3 nucleotides are TGCGCCAGCAGCTTGGATACCGCGGGGGGGGCTCTCGGGGAGCTGTTTTTT. This translates into CASSLDTAGGALGELFF.

The V gene is TRBV30, the J gene TRBJ2-4; 9 bases are a match to TRBD2. J lost 0 bases, V lost 4 bases, and 10 bases had no gene match. Germline V CDR1 and CDR2: GTSNPN, SVGIG (reference sequence). This CDR3 is 17 amino acids long. CDR3 sequence reads: CAWTHPQRGVAKNIQYF. The CDR3, as DNA: TGTGCCTGGACTCATCCGCAGCGGGGGGTAGCCAAAAACATTCAGTACTTC.

The CDR3 bases are TGTGCCAGCAGCCCTACTAGCGGGGCCCCCCCTGGGGCCAACGTCCTGACTTTC. Its translation: CASSPTSGAPPGANVLTF. The rearrangement uses TRBV7-3 and TRBJ2-6; 10 nucleotides line up with TRBD2. V dropped 5 bases and J dropped 2; count of bases not matched to a gene: 9. CDR3 length: 18 amino acids. The germline V gene has CDR1 SGHTA and CDR2 FQGTGA.

The V gene is TRBV7-9, the J gene TRBJ2-5; 13 bases line up with TRBD2. There are 16 residues in the CDR3. Germline CDR1 reads SEHNR; CDR2 reads FQNEAQ (reference sequence). Trimming cost V 3 bases and J 4 bases; bases outside gene matches: 5. CDR3 loop: CASSLGGTSGIETQYF. The CDR3 coding sequence is TGTGCCAGCAGCTTGGGTGGGACTAGCGGGATAGAGACCCAGTACTTC.

This clone turned up a few times. The chain carries TRBV28 and TRBJ1-4; TRBD1 aligns across 8 bases. The CDR3 is 15 residues long. V shed 6 bases, J shed 7 bases, and the junction held 10 bases outside the gene matches. CDR1 and CDR2 from the germline V gene are MDHEN and SYDVKM. CDR3: CASSLLGQGREKLFF. The CDR3 DNA sequence: TGTGCCAGCAGCCTCCTTGGACAGGGACGTGAAAAACTGTTTTTT. The whole variable domain, remainder taken from reference TRBV28 and TRBJ1-4, is DVKVTQSSRYLVKRTGEKVFLECVQDMDHENMFWYRQDPGLGLRLIYFSYDVKMKEKGDIPEGYSVSREKKERFSLILESASTNQTSMYLCASSLLGQGREKLFFGSGTQLSVL.

The chain joins TRBV7-3 to TRBJ2-1; 7 bases are a match to TRBD1. CDR1 SGHTA and CDR2 FQGTGA come from the germline V gene. The CDR3 runs 15 residues. J was trimmed by 6 bases and V by 5 bases; bases with no gene match: 10. Here the CDR3 DNA reads TGTGCCAGCAGCCTAGTCTTGGACAGGCCCAATGAGCAGTTCTTC. Translated: CASSLVLDRPNEQFF.

The chain couples TRBV7-2 to TRBJ2-7; 10 bases line up with TRBD2. This CDR3 region has 15 residues. CDR1 and CDR2 from the germline V gene are SGHTA and FQGNSA. J gave up 3 bases and V 5 bases, and 7 bases lay outside the gene matches. The CDR3 reads CASSLLAGEGYEQYF. As DNA, the CDR3 is TGTGCCAGCAGCCTTCTAGCGGGAGAAGGCTACGAGCAGTACTTC.

The CDR3 bases are TGTGCCAGCAGTACCAGACAGGGGGATTCCCTCGAGCAGTACTTC. This sequence encodes CASSTRQGDSLEQYF. The chain joins TRBV6-1 to TRBJ2-7; TRBD1 matches 9 bases. Germline CDR1 is MNHNS and CDR2 is SASEGT. V trimming: 5 bases; J trimming: 6 bases; junction bases outside the gene matches: 11. The CDR3 runs 15 residues.

The V and J genes are TRBV7-9 and TRBJ1-1; weak D call: TRBD1 (5 bases). Germline loops: CDR1 SEHNR, CDR2 FQNEAQ (reference sequence). With 1 base removed from V and 11 bases from J, the gap between germline ends came to 17 bases. This CDR3 contains 14 residues. The CDR3 loop is CASSLDPTGAAAFF. CDR3 coding DNA: TGTGCCAGCAGCTTAGACCCAACTGGGGCTGCGGCTTTCTTT.

This clone was seen just once. The rearrangement uses TRBV7-2 and TRBJ2-1; 13 bases fit TRBD2. Per germline, CDR1 SGHTA and CDR2 FQGNSA. Trimming at V came to 5 bases and at J to 0 bases, leaving 1 base not matched to a gene. CDR3 size: 16 residues. As DNA, the CDR3 is TGTGCCAGCAGCCGGACTAGCGGGAGCTCCTACAATGAGCAGTTCTTC. Residues: CASSRTSGSSYNEQFF.

V gene TRBV19 combines with J gene TRBJ1-2, with D perhaps matching TRBD1 (5 bases). The CDR3 runs to 13 residues. V was cut by 1 base and J by 6 bases, with 9 bases left in between. Germline V gene lookup returns CDR1 LNHDA and CDR2 SQIVND (reference sequence). The CDR3 loop reads CASSIVEGNGYTF. The CDR3 region has the DNA TGTGCCAGTAGTATAGTGGAGGGGAATGGCTACACCTTC.

In its sample, this clone was seen a few times. V and J are TRBV6-5 and TRBJ1-1, with D possibly being TRBD1 (5 bases). The CDR3 has 16 residues. From germline, CDR1 is MNHEY and CDR2 SVGAGI. V was trimmed by 2 bases and J by 4 bases, leaving 17 bases between them. CDR3: CASSYVRWGSGTEAFF. Written as DNA, the CDR3 is TGTGCCAGCAGTTACGTGCGATGGGGCTCGGGCACTGAAGCTTTCTTT.

The J gene is TRBJ1-1, the V gene TRBV5-1, with 8 bases identical to TRBD1. This CDR3 is 16 amino acids long. The V segment lost 0 bases and the J segment 5 bases; nucleotides outside the gene matches: 9. Germline V gene lookup returns CDR1 SGHRS and CDR2 YFSETQ. CDR3 in amino acids: CASSLAPPDRATEAFF. CDR3 bases: TGCGCCAGCAGCTTGGCCCCTCCGGACAGGGCAACTGAAGCTTTCTTT.

This rearrangement joins TRBV19 to TRBJ2-7; 7 nucleotides agree with TRBD2. V dropped 5 bases and J dropped 3; count of bases not matched to a gene: 7. Germline V gene sequence: CDR1 LNHDA, CDR2 SQIVND (reference sequence). This CDR3 is 14 amino acids long. The CDR3 reads CASSAAGTIYEQYF. The CDR3 DNA sequence: TGTGCCAGTAGTGCAGCCGGGACTATCTACGAGCAGTACTTC.